This TCR beta chain originates from a study of blood T cell repertoires in COVID-19. Study summary: Collection of acute and convalescent COVID-19 samples took place in the United States, Italy and Spain. In each case, the material was cDNA or gDNA derived from T cells, B-cell-depleted T cells, or PBMCs.

Germline loops: CDR1 MDHEN, CDR2 SYDVKM. The CDR3 consists of 17 residues. Trimming took 6 bases from V and 4 from J; bases not matched to a gene: 12. As handled by the study authors: Estimation of nucleated cell counts relied on the amplification of reference gene primers. The protocol was immunoSEQ multiplex PCR, while the TCRdb copy is restricted to in-frame clones and leaves out a portion. V and J calls and clone size are those listed in that table; D and trimming were worked out from the DNA. The sample has over 350,000 clones, roughly 85% seen once. Across about 22 US areas, participants ranged in age from about 18 to 90 years.

This chain connects TRBV28 to TRBJ2-3, with 11 positions matching TRBD2. Sequencing was performed on PBMCs or T cells enriched from blood (not recorded which). The sequence came from a woman between 18 and 30 years old with acute COVID-19. The CDR3: CASSTPGLAEYADTQYF. Here the CDR3 DNA reads TGTGCCAGCAGCACTCCGGGACTAGCGGAGTACGCAGATACGCAGTATTTT. Full variable domain (missing parts from reference TRBV28 and TRBJ2-3): DVKVTQSSRYLVKRTGEKVFLECVQDMDHENMFWYRQDPGLGLRLIYFSYDVKMKEKGDIPEGYSVSREKKERFSLILESASTNQTSMYLCASSTPGLAEYADTQYFGPGTRLTVL.